These 28 T cell receptor beta chains share one sample of origin, sequenced in a study of blood T cell repertoires in COVID-19. Clones were read by immunoSEQ multiplex PCR, and TCRdb kept only the in-frame ones, dropping some. The repertoire holds about 270,000 clones, with about 90% as singletons. The specimen was PBMCs or T cells enriched from blood (not recorded which). The source is a woman in her 30s with acute COVID-19.

The V gene is TRBV6-2 or TRBV6-3, the J gene TRBJ2-3; no definite D call. Trimming took off 6 bases at V and 0 bases at J, with 10 bases between the two ends. The CDR3 consists of 14 residues. Looked up from germline, CDR1 is MNHEY and CDR2 is SVGEGT. CDR3 residues: CASSLSYSTDTQYF. The CDR3 DNA is TGTGCCAGCAGCCTAAGCTACAGCACAGATACGCAGTATTTT.

The chain has TRBV10-3 and TRBJ2-3; 7 nucleotides agree with TRBD2. Looked up from germline, CDR1 is ENHRY and CDR2 is SYGVKD. The V segment lost 4 bases and the J segment 4 bases; nucleotides outside the gene matches: 11. The CDR3 runs 16 residues. CDR3: CAISGEGGRAPDTQYF. CDR3 DNA sequence: TGTGCCATCAGTGGAGAAGGAGGGAGGGCCCCAGATACGCAGTATTTT.

The CDR3 is CVRDGRVNQPQHF. DNA for the CDR3: TGTGTCAGAGACGGCAGGGTAAATCAGCCCCAGCATTTT. V and J are TRBV7-5 and TRBJ1-5; the table's D gene call, TRBD1, was not cross checked with the DNA. TRBV7-5 is listed as a pseudogene. The CDR3 has 13 residues.

For this clone: A far larger clone lies a single base away; this is likely a read error. Written as DNA, the CDR3 is TGTGCCATCAGGACTAGCGGGAGGACAGATACGCAGTATTTT. Its protein product is CAIRTSGRTDTQYF. The chain has TRBV10-3 and TRBJ2-3; 13 nucleotides line up with TRBD2. The CDR3 consists of 14 residues. Looked up from germline, CDR1 is ENHRY and CDR2 is SYGVKD. V shed 6 bases, J shed 3 bases, and the junction held 0 bases outside the gene matches.

The V and J genes are TRBV7-6 and TRBJ2-7, with 9 positions matching TRBD2. The CDR3 length is 19 residues. Trimming removed 5 bases from V and 3 bases from J; junction bases left unmatched: 20. From germline, CDR1 is SGHVS and CDR2 FNYEAQ. The CDR3 is CASSPIAGVSRFRFYEQYF. The CDR3 DNA sequence: TGTGCCAGCAGCCCTATAGCGGGAGTTTCCCGGTTCAGGTTCTACGAGCAGTACTTC.

V gene TRBV20-1 combines with J gene TRBJ2-3; 8 nucleotides align to TRBD2. Trimming cost V 3 bases and J 0 bases; bases outside gene matches: 2. The CDR3 contains 14 residues. Germline V gene data show CDR1 as DFQATT and CDR2 as SNEGSKA (reference sequence). CDR3 sequence (DNA): TGCAGTGCTAGTAGCGGGACTAGCACAGATACGCAGTATTTT. Translated, it gives CSASSGTSTDTQYF.

The chain has TRBV5-4 and TRBJ1-1; perhaps TRBD1 as D (5 bases). Trimming stripped 2 bases from V and 7 bases from J, with 15 bases between. Germline V gene sequence: CDR1 SGHNT, CDR2 YYREEE (reference sequence). This CDR3 region has 14 residues. The CDR3 sequence: CASSLARGEGEAFF. The CDR3 DNA sequence: TGTGCCAGCAGCTTAGCTCGGGGGGAGGGTGAAGCTTTCTTT.

The gene calls are TRBV3-1 (or the pseudogene TRBV3-2) and TRBJ1-4, with D tentatively TRBD1 (5 bases). Germline V gene sequence: CDR1 LGHDT, CDR2 YNNKEL (reference sequence). There are 14 residues in the CDR3. Trimming took off 0 bases at V and 10 bases at J, with 12 bases between the two ends. The chain's CDR3 is CASSQDLGGGKLFF. The DNA for the CDR3 is TGTGCCAGCAGCCAAGATCTTGGGGGGGGAAAACTGTTTTTT.

The rearrangement uses TRBV25-1 and TRBJ2-2; 14 bases are a match to TRBD2. Germline CDR1 MGHDK, CDR2 SYGVNS. V lost 5 bases, J lost 7 bases, and 6 bases stayed unmatched. The length of the CDR3 is 16 residues. CDR3 sequence reads: CASSRGLAGGIGELFF. In nucleotides, the CDR3 is TGTGCCAGCAGTAGAGGACTAGCGGGAGGAATCGGGGAGCTGTTTTTT.

The sample holds one count of this clone. The chain is built from TRBV29-1 and TRBJ2-7; TRBD1 might be the D (6 bases). CDR1 is SQVTM and CDR2 is ANQGSEA in the germline V gene. V was trimmed by 2 bases and J by 3 bases, leaving 14 bases between them. The CDR3 length is 14 residues. CDR3 DNA: TGCAGCGTTGAAAACACAGGGAACCACTACGAGCAGTACTTC. It is translated as CSVENTGNHYEQYF.

The chain employs TRBV27 and TRBJ2-3; 10 positions agree with TRBD2. There are 17 residues in the CDR3. Per germline, CDR1 MNHEY and CDR2 SMNVEV (reference sequence). V gave up 1 base and J gave up 5 bases; unmatched junction bases: 9. CDR3 region: CASSLYTSGAVGDTQYF. DNA for the CDR3: TGTGCCAGCAGTTTATATACTAGCGGGGCGGTGGGAGATACGCAGTATTTT.

The chain recombines TRBV4-1 with TRBJ1-1; D possibly corresponds to TRBD1 (6 bases). The V end lost 1 base, the J end lost 8 bases, and 11 bases lay between the germline ends. The CDR3 has 13 amino acids. Germline CDR1 is MGHRA and CDR2 is YSYEKL. The CDR3 nucleotides are TGCGCCAGCAGCCAAGTCGACAGGACAGAAGCTTTCTTT. Translated: CASSQVDRTEAFF.

This clone is a singleton in its sample. This chain uses TRBV6-6 with TRBJ1-5; D remains unclear. Germline CDR1 reads MNHNY; CDR2 reads SVGAGI (reference sequence). CDR3 size: 14 residues. Trimming cost V 3 bases and J 3 bases, with 9 bases left between them. The CDR3 coding sequence is TGTGCCAGCAGTTATTCTACAGACAATCAGCCCCAGCATTTT. Its protein product is CASSYSTDNQPQHF.

The V gene is TRBV18, the J gene TRBJ2-3, with TRBD2 identical over 10 bases. Trimming took 0 bases from V and 2 from J; bases not matched to a gene: 11. Germline assignment: CDR1 KGHSH and CDR2 LQKENI. This CDR3 region has 19 residues. The CDR3 DNA follows: TGTGCCAGCTCACCACCCGGAAGAGCGGGAGGGCCAAACACAGATACGCAGTATTTT. Its translation: CASSPPGRAGGPNTDTQYF.

The J gene is TRBJ2-3, the V gene TRBV7-9; 10 nucleotides match TRBD2. The CDR3 has 16 amino acids. The V gene's germline CDR1 is SEHNR and CDR2 FQNEAQ (reference sequence). V lost 5 bases, J lost 2 bases, and 7 bases stayed unmatched. The CDR3 coding sequence is TGTGCCAGCAGCCCCCAACTAGCGGGGTTCACAGATACGCAGTATTTT. Protein: CASSPQLAGFTDTQYF. The variable domain in full, with the rest retrieved from reference TRBV7-9 and TRBJ2-3, is DTGVSQNPRHKITKRGQNVTFRCDPISEHNRLYWYRQTLGQGPEFLTYFQNEAQLEKSRLLSDRFSAERPKGSFSTLEIQRTEQGDSAMYLCASSPQLAGFTDTQYFGPGTRLTVL.

The chain employs TRBV19 and TRBJ2-1; 7 positions agree with TRBD1. CDR1 is LNHDA and CDR2 is SQIVND in the germline V gene (reference sequence). The CDR3 is made up of 12 amino acids. V trimming: 5 bases; J trimming: 7 bases; junction bases outside the gene matches: 2. CDR3 in DNA: TGTGCCAGTAGTCCAGGGGGAAATGAGCAGTTCTTC. The encoded protein is CASSPGGNEQFF. The entire variable domain, with the rest obtained from reference TRBV19 and TRBJ2-1, is as follows: DGGITQSPKYLFRKEGQNVTLSCEQNLNHDAMYWYRQDPGQGLRLIYYSQIVNDFQKGDIAEGYSVSREKKESFPLTVTSAQKNPTAFYLCASSPGGNEQFFGPGTRLTVL.

The chain recombines TRBV11-3 with TRBJ2-1; 8 bases fit TRBD2. This CDR3 is built from 13 residues. Germline values: CDR1 SGHNT, CDR2 YENEEA. V lost 5 bases, J lost 9 bases, and 6 bases stayed unmatched. DNA for the CDR3: TGTGCCAGCAGCCTCGGGGCGGGAGGTGAGCAGTTCTTC. It is translated as CASSLGAGGEQFF. The complete variable domain, with remaining parts taken from reference TRBV11-3 and TRBJ2-1, reads EAGVVQSPRYKIIEKKQPVAFWCNPISGHNTLYWYLQNLGQGPELLIRYENEEAVDDSQLPKDRFSAERLKGVDSTLKIQPAELGDSAVYLCASSLGAGGEQFFGPGTRLTVL.

The chain combines TRBV5-5 with TRBJ2-3, with a tentative D call TRBD2 (6 bases). V was trimmed by 4 bases and J by 4 bases, leaving 19 bases between them. Germline V gene lookup returns CDR1 SGHKS and CDR2 YYEKEE (reference sequence). The CDR3 extends over 16 amino acids. The CDR3 DNA sequence: TGTGCCAGCAGCCGTACTTTCTCGGGAGAACCAGATACGCAGTATTTT. Its protein is CASSRTFSGEPDTQYF.

The chain joins TRBV24-1 to TRBJ1-4, with unresolved D. The CDR3 has 10 amino acids. Germline CDR1 and CDR2: KGHDR and SFDVKD. The V and J ends lost 10 bases and 8 bases respectively, with 7 bases between them. CDR3 residues: CATYREKLFF. CDR3 bases: TGTGCCACGTACAGAGAAAAACTGTTTTTT.

This chain uses TRBV3-1 (or the pseudogene TRBV3-2) with TRBJ2-1; D remains unclear. CDR3 size: 18 residues. Germline V gives CDR1 LGHDT, CDR2 YNNKEL (reference sequence). Deletions cut 0 bases from V and 0 bases from J, with 15 bases between. The CDR3 region has the DNA TGTGCCAGCAGCCAAGATTTGAGCAAATCTTTCTCCTACAATGAGCAGTTCTTC. It yields the protein CASSQDLSKSFSYNEQFF.

The genes are TRBV9 and TRBJ2-1; the match to TRBD2 covers 15 bases. Germline V gene sequence: CDR1 SGDLS, CDR2 YYNGEE. Germline trimming cut 4 bases from V and 8 bases from J; bases unmatched to any gene: 22. The CDR3 has 21 residues. CDR3 sequence: CASSKGLAGGLGSAVWDEQFF. The CDR3, as DNA: TGTGCCAGCAGCAAAGGACTAGCGGGAGGGCTAGGGTCGGCCGTCTGGGATGAGCAGTTCTTC.

V usage is TRBV28 and J usage is TRBJ2-1; 8 nucleotides match TRBD1. The V gene end was trimmed by 6 bases and the J gene end by 3 bases; junction bases not matched to a gene: 7. Germline lookup yields CDR1 MDHEN and CDR2 SYDVKM. The CDR3 covers 15 residues. The CDR3 DNA follows: TGTGCCAGCAGCCACGGGACAGGATACTACAATGAGCAGTTCTTC. Residues: CASSHGTGYYNEQFF. The variable domain in full, completed from reference TRBV28 and TRBJ2-1, reads DVKVTQSSRYLVKRTGEKVFLECVQDMDHENMFWYRQDPGLGLRLIYFSYDVKMKEKGDIPEGYSVSREKKERFSLILESASTNQTSMYLCASSHGTGYYNEQFFGPGTRLTVL.

This sequence joins TRBV2 and TRBJ1-2; maybe TRBD1 (6 bases). Trimming stripped 10 bases from V and 7 bases from J, with 16 bases between. The CDR3 runs 12 residues. The V gene's germline CDR1 is SNHLY and CDR2 FYNNEI. The CDR3 is CAIQGGEAGYTF. As DNA, the CDR3 is TGTGCCATACAAGGGGGGGAAGCTGGCTACACCTTC. The full variable domain, in which reference TRBV2 and TRBJ1-2 provide the parts outside the CDR3, is EPEVTQTPSHQVTQMGQEVILRCVPISNHLYFYWYRQILGQKVEFLVSFYNNEISEKSEIFDDQFSVERPDGSNFTLKIRSTKLEDSAMYFCAIQGGEAGYTFGSGTRLTVV.

The rearrangement uses TRBV4-3 and TRBJ1-4; D is perhaps TRBD1 (5 bases). V lost 0 bases and J 5 bases, leaving 13 bases between the germline ends. CDR1 and CDR2 (germline): LGHNA, YSLEER. This CDR3 region has 16 residues. The chain's CDR3 is CASSQEVAGNNEKLFF. CDR3 DNA: TGCGCCAGCAGCCAAGAAGTAGCAGGGAACAATGAAAAACTGTTTTTT.

The chain uses TRBV7-9 and TRBJ2-2, with 7 bases that match TRBD2. In germline, CDR1 is SEHNR, CDR2 FQNEAQ (reference sequence). This CDR3 has 15 amino acids. The ends lost 5 bases at V and 4 bases at J; junction bases unmatched: 7. CDR3 DNA sequence: TGTGCCAGCAGCGGACTAGTCGGGGTCACCGGGGAGCTGTTTTTT. Protein product: CASSGLVGVTGELFF.

The chain recombines TRBV29-1 with TRBJ1-2; unclear D gene. CDR1 SQVTM and CDR2 ANQGSEA come from the germline V gene. V was cut by 1 base and J by 8 bases, with 11 bases left in between. The CDR3 sequence is 12 residues long. As DNA, the CDR3 is TGCAGCGTTGAAGTAGGCGTGCGGGGCTACACCTTC. This sequence encodes CSVEVGVRGYTF.

The sample holds a few counts of this clone. CDR3 amino acids: CASSSLAGVSHEQYF. The CDR3 DNA is TGTGCCAGCAGCTCACTAGCGGGAGTTAGCCACGAGCAGTACTTC. V and J are TRBV7-9 and TRBJ2-7, with TRBD2 matching over 11 bases. CDR1 SEHNR and CDR2 FQNEAQ come from the germline V gene (reference sequence). J lost 5 bases, V lost 4 bases, and 7 bases had no gene match. The CDR3 sequence is 15 residues long.

This chain connects TRBV13 to TRBJ2-3, with a tentative D call TRBD2 (6 bases). With 5 bases removed from V and 1 base from J, the gap between germline ends came to 10 bases. Germline V lookup: CDR1 PRHDT, CDR2 FYEKMQ (reference sequence). CDR3 length equals 14 residues. The CDR3 DNA reads as TGTGCCAGCAGCCCCCGGAGGGGCACAGATACGCAGTATTTT. Translation: CASSPRRGTDTQYF. The full variable domain, in which reference TRBV13 and TRBJ2-3 provide the parts outside the CDR3, is AAGVIQSPRHLIKEKRETATLKCYPIPRHDTVYWYQQGPGQDPQFLISFYEKMQSDKGSIPDRFSAQQFSDYHSELNMSSLELGDSALYFCASSPRRGTDTQYFGPGTRLTVL.